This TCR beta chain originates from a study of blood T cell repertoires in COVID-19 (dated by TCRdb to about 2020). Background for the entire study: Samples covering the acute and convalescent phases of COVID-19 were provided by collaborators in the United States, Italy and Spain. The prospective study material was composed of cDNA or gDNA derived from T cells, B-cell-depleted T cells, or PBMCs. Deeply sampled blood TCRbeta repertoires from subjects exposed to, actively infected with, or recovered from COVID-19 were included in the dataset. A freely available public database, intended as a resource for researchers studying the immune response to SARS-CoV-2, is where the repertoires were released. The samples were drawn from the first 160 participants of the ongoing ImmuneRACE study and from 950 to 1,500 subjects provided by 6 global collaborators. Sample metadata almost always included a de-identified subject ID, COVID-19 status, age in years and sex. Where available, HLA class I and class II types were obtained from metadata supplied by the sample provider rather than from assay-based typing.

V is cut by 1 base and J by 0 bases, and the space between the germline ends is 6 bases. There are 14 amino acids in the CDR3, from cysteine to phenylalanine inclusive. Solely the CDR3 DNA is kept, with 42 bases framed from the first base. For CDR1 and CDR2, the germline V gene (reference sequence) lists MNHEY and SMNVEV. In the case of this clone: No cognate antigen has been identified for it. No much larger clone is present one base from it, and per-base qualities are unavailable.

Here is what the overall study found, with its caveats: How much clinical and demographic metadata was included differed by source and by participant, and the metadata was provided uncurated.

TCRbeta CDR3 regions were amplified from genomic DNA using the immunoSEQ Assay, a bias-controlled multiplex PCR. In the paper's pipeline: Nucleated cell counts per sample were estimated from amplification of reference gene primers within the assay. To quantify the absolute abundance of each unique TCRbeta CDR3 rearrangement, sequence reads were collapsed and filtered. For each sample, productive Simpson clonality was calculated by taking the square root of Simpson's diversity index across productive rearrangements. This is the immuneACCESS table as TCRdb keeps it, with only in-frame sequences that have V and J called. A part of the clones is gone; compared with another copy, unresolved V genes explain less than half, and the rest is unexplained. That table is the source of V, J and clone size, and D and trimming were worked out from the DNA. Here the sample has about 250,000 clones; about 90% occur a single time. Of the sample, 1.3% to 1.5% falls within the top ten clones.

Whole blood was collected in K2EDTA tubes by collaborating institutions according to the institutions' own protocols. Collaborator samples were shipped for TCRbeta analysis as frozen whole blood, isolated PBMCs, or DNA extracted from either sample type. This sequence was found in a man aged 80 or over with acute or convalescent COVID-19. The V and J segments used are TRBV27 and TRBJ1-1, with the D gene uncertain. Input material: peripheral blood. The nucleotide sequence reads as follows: TGTGCCAGCAGTTTATGGGGAGTGAACACTGAAGCTTTCTTT. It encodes CASSLWGVNTEAFF.